This T cell receptor beta chain was profiled in a study of T cell changes during pregnancy in multiple sclerosis. Trimming removed 6 bases from V and 5 bases from J, with 16 bases in between. CDR1 SQVTM and CDR2 ANQGSEA come from the germline V gene. This CDR3 has 13 residues. A single count supports this clone. The protocol was immunoSEQ multiplex PCR, while the TCRdb copy is restricted to in-frame clones and leaves out a portion. The table has around 66,000 clones, 91% seen once. This chain joins TRBV29-1 and TRBJ1-1, with D possibly being TRBD1 (6 bases). The sequences come from peripheral blood, collected after pregnancy. This TCR was sampled from a female donor in good health, enrolled as a control in a pregnancy study. The DNA for the CDR3 is TGCAGCGTAGAGACAGGCTACATGACTGAAGCTTTCTTT. It translates to CSVETGYMTEAFF.